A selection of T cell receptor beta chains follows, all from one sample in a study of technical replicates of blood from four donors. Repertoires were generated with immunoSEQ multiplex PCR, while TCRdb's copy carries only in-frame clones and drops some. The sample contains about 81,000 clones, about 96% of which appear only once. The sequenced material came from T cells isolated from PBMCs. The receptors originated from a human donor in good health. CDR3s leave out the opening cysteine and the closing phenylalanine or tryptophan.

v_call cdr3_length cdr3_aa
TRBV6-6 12 ASRDRASGNTIY
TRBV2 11 ASGLTGNQPQH
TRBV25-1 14 ASSASQGALNTEAF
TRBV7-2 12 ASSPTTGNQPQH
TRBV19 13 ASSTGTASNQPQH
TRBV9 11 ASSVGTAYEQY
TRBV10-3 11 AIGGRANYGYT
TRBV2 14 ASSPHRGGGNQPQH
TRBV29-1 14 SVESPRDRLGNTIY
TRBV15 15 ATSRDRGVGGNQPQH
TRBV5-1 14 ASSLRTSGGDETQY
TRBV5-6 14 ASSLPQTSSYNEQF
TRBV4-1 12 ASSQGGKQETQY
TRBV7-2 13 ASSLGSGYYGGYT
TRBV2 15 ASVPALGQGKGDTIY
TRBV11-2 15 ASSLSLLSSGTDTQY
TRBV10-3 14 AISFKGDRPDNEQF
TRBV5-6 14 ASSAEGDRVSYEQY
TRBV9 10 ASSVGYNEQF
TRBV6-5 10 ASSTLQETQY
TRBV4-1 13 ASSRIRQGSYEQY
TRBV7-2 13 ASSLLAELTDTQY
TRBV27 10 ASKTGWYEQY
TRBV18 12 ASSPTGADYGYT
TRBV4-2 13 ASSQETGVGEPQH
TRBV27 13 ASSHTSGRAGEQY
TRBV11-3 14 ASSPWGPQGTDTQY
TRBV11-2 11 ASRDRRNQPQH
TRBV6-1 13 ASSEQGWGNYGYT
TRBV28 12 ASTLGQGRLELF
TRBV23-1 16 ASSQSSHLLTHSETQY
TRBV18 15 ASSPLQGRAGPYEQY
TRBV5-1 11 ASSYSGGAGYT
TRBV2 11 ASSPRQDNEQF
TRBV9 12 ASRAGDTTGELF
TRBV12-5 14 ASGRYGAGGGYGYT
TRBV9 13 ASSVGPGSLYEQY
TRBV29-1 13 SVEGLRSSYNEQF
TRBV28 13 ASTTGLAGGWEQY
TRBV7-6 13 ASSLSADSYNEQF
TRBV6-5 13 ASSAGQGRNNEQF
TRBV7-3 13 ASSPRDRGFDEQY
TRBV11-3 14 ASSLDVGTGGYEQY
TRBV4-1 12 ASSYGQLNTEAF
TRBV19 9 ASSGGGEQY
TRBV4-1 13 ASSQPGLLNTEAF
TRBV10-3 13 AISAGTSGSYEQY
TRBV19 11 ASTGGLGQPQH
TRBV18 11 ASSGQGEATQY
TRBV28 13 ASSLWTGGNTEAF